This is a list of T cell receptor beta chains from one sample in a study of cytomegalovirus exposure and HLA in healthy donors. The assay was immunoSEQ multiplex PCR, and TCRdb's table has in-frame clones only and misses some. This sample has about 200,000 clones, with roughly 90% found just once. The sequenced material came from PBMCs. These TCRs come from a boy aged 2 to 10 in good health and CMV-seronegative. Each CDR3 is given with its conserved first and last residue. Each record gives: V gene, D gene, clone size, J gene, CDR3 protein, CDR3 DNA. The D gene is left open where the match is weak. Clone size is stated in some rows and not others, as once, few, many or a class when expanded.

v_call: TRBV7-9
d_call: NA
clone_size: NA
j_call: TRBJ2-7
cdr3_aa: CSSRTSSSYEQYF
cdr3_nt: TGTTCCAGCAGGACTTCGTCCTCCTACGAGCAGTACTTC

v_call: TRBV10-3
d_call: NA
clone_size: NA
j_call: TRBJ1-5
cdr3_aa: CATAGNPGSGLSSNQPQHF
cdr3_nt: TGTGCCACCGCAGGCAACCCAGGATCCGGCCTGTCGAGCAATCAGCCCCAGCATTTT

v_call: TRBV5-6
d_call: NA
clone_size: NA
j_call: TRBJ1-1
cdr3_aa: CASSSRPSGNTEAFF
cdr3_nt: TGTGCCAGCAGCTCCCGGCCATCGGGGAATACTGAAGCTTTCTTT

v_call: TRBV14
d_call: NA
clone_size: NA
j_call: TRBJ2-1
cdr3_aa: CASSQDQTAYNEQFF
cdr3_nt: TGTGCCAGCAGCCAAGATCAGACAGCCTACAATGAGCAGTTCTTC

v_call: TRBV30
d_call: NA
clone_size: NA
j_call: TRBJ1-2
cdr3_aa: CAWSLGGQILNYGYTF
cdr3_nt: TGTGCCTGGAGCCTTGGGGGACAAATATTAAACTATGGCTACACCTTC

v_call: TRBV5-1
d_call: TRBD1
clone_size: once
j_call: TRBJ1-1
cdr3_aa: CASSLSGTGNTEAFF
cdr3_nt: TGCGCCAGCAGCTTGTCCGGGACAGGGAACACTGAAGCTTTCTTT

v_call: TRBV2
d_call: TRBD2
clone_size: NA
j_call: TRBJ2-1
cdr3_aa: CASSEGAGGPDEQFF
cdr3_nt: TGTGCCAGCAGTGAAGGAGCGGGGGGGCCTGATGAGCAGTTCTTC

v_call: TRBV28
d_call: TRBD1
clone_size: NA
j_call: TRBJ2-7
cdr3_aa: CATQFGTGFYEQYF
cdr3_nt: TGTGCCACCCAGTTCGGGACAGGGTTTTACGAGCAGTACTTC

v_call: TRBV30
d_call: NA
clone_size: NA
j_call: TRBJ1-4
cdr3_aa: CAWSGTATEKLFF
cdr3_nt: TGTGCCTGGAGTGGGACAGCCACGGAAAAACTGTTTTTT

v_call: TRBV9
d_call: NA
clone_size: NA
j_call: TRBJ1-1
cdr3_aa: CASSGRPAAEAFF
cdr3_nt: TGTGCCAGCAGCGGCCGCCCCGCGGCTGAAGCTTTCTTT

v_call: TRBV19
d_call: TRBD1
clone_size: NA
j_call: TRBJ1-6
cdr3_aa: CASSNRDRDNSPLHF
cdr3_nt: TGTGCCAGTAGTAACCGGGACAGGGATAATTCACCCCTCCACTTT

v_call: TRBV28
d_call: NA
clone_size: NA
j_call: TRBJ1-6
cdr3_aa: CAITGGSNRLHF
cdr3_nt: TGTGCCATCACTGGGGGGTCCAACCGCCTCCACTTT

v_call: TRBV7-2
d_call: NA
clone_size: NA
j_call: TRBJ2-7
cdr3_aa: CASRKGGDSYEQYF
cdr3_nt: TGTGCCAGCAGAAAGGGGGGGGACTCCTACGAGCAGTACTTC

v_call: TRBV6-5
d_call: NA
clone_size: NA
j_call: TRBJ1-2
cdr3_aa: CASSYSGPLTYGYTF
cdr3_nt: TGTGCCAGCAGTTACTCGGGGCCCTTAACCTATGGCTACACCTTC

v_call: TRBV4-1
d_call: NA
clone_size: NA
j_call: TRBJ1-4
cdr3_aa: CASSQGKGTNEKLFF
cdr3_nt: TGCGCCAGCAGCCAAGGTAAGGGGACTAATGAAAAACTGTTTTTT

v_call: TRBV28
d_call: NA
clone_size: NA
j_call: TRBJ1-2
cdr3_aa: CASSPHTADRLYGYTF
cdr3_nt: TGTGCCAGCAGCCCCCACACTGCCGACAGGTTGTATGGCTACACCTTC

v_call: TRBV28
d_call: NA
clone_size: NA
j_call: TRBJ2-7
cdr3_aa: CASTTRPGSYEQYF
cdr3_nt: TGTGCCAGCACAACGAGACCGGGGTCCTACGAGCAGTACTTC

v_call: TRBV9
d_call: NA
clone_size: few
j_call: TRBJ1-2
cdr3_aa: CASSAMSGYTF
cdr3_nt: TGTGCCAGCAGCGCTATGAGTGGCTACACCTTC